The 6 T cell receptor beta chains reported below all come from one sample, sequenced in a study of identical twins. TCRdb processed the 5' RACE reads anew with MiXCR; each CDR3 protein has one entry. The data hold 350,000 to 400,000 distinct CDR3 sequences, with roughly 9% observed a single time. Specimen: naive T cells sorted from blood. The receptors here all came from a woman in her 50s in good health.

This clonotype was counted a few times. The J gene is TRBJ2-5, the V gene TRBV7-9; the D gene could be TRBD1 or TRBD2 (6 bases each). V lost 5 bases and J 4 bases, leaving 17 bases between the germline ends. The germline V gene has CDR1 SEHNR and CDR2 FQNEAQ (reference sequence). The CDR3 has 15 amino acids. The CDR3 loop is CASSPEGGMRETQYF. The CDR3 bases are TGTGCCAGCAGCCCGGAGGGGGGAATGAGAGAGACCCAGTACTTC.

This rearrangement joins TRBV24-1 to TRBJ2-1, with D unclear. The CDR3 sequence is 12 residues long. Germline V gene data show CDR1 as KGHDR and CDR2 as SFDVKD. V lost 5 bases to trimming and J lost 5 bases, with 6 bases between them. CDR3 region: CATSGFDNEQFF. CDR3 in DNA: TGTGCCACCAGTGGTTTTGACAATGAGCAGTTCTTC.

This clonotype came up a few times. This sequence joins TRBV7-9 and TRBJ2-1, with TRBD2 matching 9 bases. The CDR3 is made up of 15 amino acids. Unmatched junction bases numbered 6, after V lost 5 bases and J lost 4 bases. Germline V gene lookup returns CDR1 SEHNR and CDR2 FQNEAQ (reference sequence). CDR3 in DNA: TGTGCCAGCAGCCCCCGGGCGGGAGGGTACAATGAGCAGTTCTTC. It specifies CASSPRAGGYNEQFF.

This clonotype was counted many times. V and J are TRBV29-1 and TRBJ2-7, with D tentatively TRBD2 (6 bases). Germline V gene sequence: CDR1 SQVTM, CDR2 ANQGSEA. This CDR3 region has 13 residues. V was shortened by 0 bases and J by 5 bases, with 11 bases between the two germline ends. The CDR3 region has the DNA TGCAGCGTTGAAGATCGACTAGTTGACGAGCAGTACGTC. As protein: CSVEDRLVDEQYV.

The chain couples TRBV6-5 to TRBJ2-2, with D perhaps matching TRBD2 (7 bases). V lost 2 bases, J lost 1 base, and 14 bases lay in between. The CDR3 has 17 amino acids. Germline CDR1 reads MNHEY; CDR2 reads SVGAGI. The DNA for the CDR3 is TGTGCCAGCAGTTACCCAAGGGGGGGCGGGAACACCGGGGAGCTGTTTTTT. Its translation: CASSYPRGGGNTGELFF.

The sample holds many counts of this clonotype. The chain carries TRBV7-8 and TRBJ2-2; no definite D call. Germline CDR1 reads SGHVS; CDR2 reads FQNEAQ. V lost 2 bases to trimming and J lost 0 bases, with 13 bases between them. The CDR3 is 17 residues long. CDR3 in amino acids: CASSLPLRLANTGELFF. The CDR3 DNA sequence: TGTGCCAGCAGCTTACCCCTCAGACTGGCGAACACCGGGGAGCTGTTTTTT. The full variable domain, with the rest looked up from reference TRBV7-8 and TRBJ2-2, is GAGVSQSPRYKVAKRGQDVALRCDPISGHVSLFWYQQALGQGPEFLTYFQNEAQLDKSGLPSDRFFAERPEGSVSTLKIQRTQQEDSAVYLCASSLPLRLANTGELFFGEGSRLTVL.